This T cell receptor (beta chain) was sequenced in a study of blood T cell repertoires in COVID-19. In the study overall: Italy, Spain and the United States were the sources of the convalescent and acute COVID-19 samples. Sources were T cells, B-cell-depleted T cells, or PBMCs; the material itself was cDNA or gDNA.

Study processing details: Reference gene primer amplification gave nucleated cell count estimates. Profiled with immunoSEQ multiplex PCR; TCRdb holds only in-frame clones, not every one. For V, J and clone size, that table is used; D and trimming come from the DNA. The table has fewer than 85,000 clones, around 77% seen once. The Seattle patients joined while their infection was active and were tracked longitudinally afterward. This CDR3 region has 11 residues. Looked up from germline, CDR1 is DFQATT and CDR2 is SNEGSKA (reference sequence). Trimming shortened V by 3 bases and J by 3 bases, and 3 bases separated the two germline ends.

This clonotype was obtained from a man in his 70s with COVID-19, enrolled during active disease. Sequencing was performed on peripheral blood. The chain couples TRBV20-1 to TRBJ2-1; D gene ambiguous. The chain's CDR3 is CSARYYNEQFF. Written as DNA, the CDR3 is TGCAGTGCTAGGTACTACAATGAGCAGTTCTTC.